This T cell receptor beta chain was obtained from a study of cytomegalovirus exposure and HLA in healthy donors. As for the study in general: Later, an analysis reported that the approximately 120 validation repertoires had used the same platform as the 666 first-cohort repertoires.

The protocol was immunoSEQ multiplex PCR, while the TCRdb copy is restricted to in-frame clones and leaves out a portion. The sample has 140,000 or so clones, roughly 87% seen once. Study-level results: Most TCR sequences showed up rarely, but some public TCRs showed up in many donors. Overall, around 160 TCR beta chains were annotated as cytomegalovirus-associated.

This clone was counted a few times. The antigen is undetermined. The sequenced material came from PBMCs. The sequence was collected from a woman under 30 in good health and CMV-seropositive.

The CDR3 DNA reads as TGCGCCAGCAGCCAAGACCCCGGGACAGGGAGGTATGGCTACACCTTC. It codes for CASSQDPGTGRYGYTF. This chain connects TRBV4-1 to TRBJ1-2; 9 nucleotides match TRBD1. V was pared by 0 bases and J by 5 bases, with 7 bases of the junction left unmatched. Looked up from germline, CDR1 is MGHRA and CDR2 is YSYEKL. The CDR3 spans 16 residues.